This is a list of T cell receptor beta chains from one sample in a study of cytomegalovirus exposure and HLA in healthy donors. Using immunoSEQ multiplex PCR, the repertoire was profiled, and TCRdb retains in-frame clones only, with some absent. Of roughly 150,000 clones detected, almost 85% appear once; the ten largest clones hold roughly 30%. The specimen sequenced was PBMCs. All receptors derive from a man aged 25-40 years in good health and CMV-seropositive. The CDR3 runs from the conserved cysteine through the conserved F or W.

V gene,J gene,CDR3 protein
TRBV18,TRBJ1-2,CASSPRLDYGYTF
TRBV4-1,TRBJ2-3,CASSQVYDTQYF
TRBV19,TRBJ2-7,CASSIGQGSRYEQYF
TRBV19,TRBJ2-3,CASSMGGDTQYF
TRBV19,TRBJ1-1,CASSTRAGGTEAFF
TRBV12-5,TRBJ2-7,CASAGTGAYEQYF
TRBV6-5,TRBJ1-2,CATFSPYRYGYTF
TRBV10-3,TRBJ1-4,CATNPDSSSEKLFF
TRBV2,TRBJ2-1,CASSPIGSYNEQFF
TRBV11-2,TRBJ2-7,CASSLPTGTMDEQYF
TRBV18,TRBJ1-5,CASSPGTGDDQPQHF
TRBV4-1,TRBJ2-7,CASSPQGRTYEQYF
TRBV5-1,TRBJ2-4,CASSLDSGKNIQYF
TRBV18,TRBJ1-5,CASSPQQGDNQPQHF
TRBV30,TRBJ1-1,CAWNQDMNTEAFF
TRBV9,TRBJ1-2,CASSVAGFDGYTF
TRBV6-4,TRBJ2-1,CASREQGATYNEQFF
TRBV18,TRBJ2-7,CASSPAGQGYEQYF
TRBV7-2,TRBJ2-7,CASSFYDEQYF
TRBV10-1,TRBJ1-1,CASSGDKLMNTEAFF
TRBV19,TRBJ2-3,CASSLGQGAQVDTQYF
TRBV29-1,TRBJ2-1,CSVDQGGSYNEQFF
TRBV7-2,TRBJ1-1,CASSLVAGINTEAFF
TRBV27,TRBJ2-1,CASSPWDRDNEQFF
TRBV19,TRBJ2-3,CASSMRDTDTQYF
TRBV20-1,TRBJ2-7,CSAAGLGEQYF
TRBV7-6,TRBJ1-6,CASSLSGQGSSPLHF
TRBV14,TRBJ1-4,CASSTSDREKLFF
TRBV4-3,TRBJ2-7,CASSQGQGVVYEQYF
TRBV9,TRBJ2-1,CASSQSGSGFNEQFF
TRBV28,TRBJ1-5,CASSLSRVSNQPQHF
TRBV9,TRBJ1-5,CASSVIGEPNQPQHF
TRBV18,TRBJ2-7,CASSPPFKGRHEQYF
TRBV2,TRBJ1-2,CASSEAHRSYYGYTF
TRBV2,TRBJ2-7,CASSGDRGPYEQYF
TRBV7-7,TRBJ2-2,CASSALAGGNTGELFF
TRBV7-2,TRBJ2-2,CASSSRQGTTGELFF
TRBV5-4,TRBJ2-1,CASSPLAFSSYNEQFF
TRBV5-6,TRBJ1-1,CASSFGTMNTEAFF
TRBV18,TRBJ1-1,CASSVPNSRHTEAFF
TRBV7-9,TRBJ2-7,CASSFQGGTSYEQYF
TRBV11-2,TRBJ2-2,CASSLTGTGITGELFF
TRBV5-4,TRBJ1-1,CASSLLAAGGSLGTEAFF
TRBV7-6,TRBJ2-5,CASSPQQETQYF
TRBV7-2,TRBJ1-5,CASSPRGGNQPQHF
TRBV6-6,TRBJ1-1,CASSFGLGDNTEAFF
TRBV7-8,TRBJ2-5,CASSLGRQETQYF
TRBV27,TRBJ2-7,CASSLSQKHEQYF
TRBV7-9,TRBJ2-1,CASSMGLAEPYNEQFF
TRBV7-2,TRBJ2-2,CASSPDYRKTGELFF
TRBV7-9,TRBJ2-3,CASSPTNTQYF
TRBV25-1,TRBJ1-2,CASSPGQDTYGYTF
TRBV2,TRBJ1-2,CASSPRTGPRDGYTF
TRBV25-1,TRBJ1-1,CASSNQGKDTEAFF
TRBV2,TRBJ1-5,CASNGGGNQPQHF
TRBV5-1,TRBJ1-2,CASSLDPAGGGGYTF
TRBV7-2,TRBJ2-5,CASSFSGGARQETQYF